Listed below are T cell receptor beta chains from one sample, sequenced in a study of T-cell reconstitution after alpha-beta-depleted transplantation in children. TCRdb reprocessed the PCR reads via MiXCR and lists one record per CDR3 protein. Seen here are about 200,000 distinct CDR3 sequences, approximately 6.9% observed once, and the top ten hold more than 5.5%. Here the sequenced sample was PBMCs, taken before TCRalphabeta/CD19-depleted stem cell transplant. The receptors originated from a boy under 10 years old with acute lymphoblastic leukemia, due to receive a stem cell transplant. Both conserved end residues are part of each CDR3. Clone size is not always given. Where it is, it says once, few, many or a class for expanded clones.

clone_size v_call cdr3_aa
many TRBV18 CASSPEGQPNTGELFF
many TRBV20-1 CSASYGPTGDEQYF
many TRBV20-1 CSPVRDRQETQYF
many TRBV13 CASSLGMEQFF
few TRBV28 CASSPAGGYTF
many TRBV28 CASSLPRLTEQFF
many TRBV28 CASSLEQGEAFF
many TRBV11-1 CASSFTLDRAEETQYF
- TRBV28 CASSPFSGTPAGAKNIQYF
- TRBV11-2 CASRKDPGGIGSGANVLTF
few TRBV10-3 CAVKQGLSTEAFF
many TRBV4-3 CASSQDGLAGAQGETQYF
many TRBV29-1 CSVALTATSDTQYF
many TRBV6-2/TRBV6-3 CASSGQALAKNIQYF
many TRBV10-3 CAIRLADISYEQYF
- TRBV7-9 CASSLEITGELFF
few TRBV7-9 CASSLGGGRTEAFF
many TRBV12-3/TRBV12-4 CASSQPTGNIQYF
many TRBV7-6 CASSLASASGDSQYF
few TRBV29-1 CSVEPPSGEQYF
many TRBV11-2 CASSLELRGASSYNEQFF
many TRBV12-3/TRBV12-4 CASSLASGGSNQPQHF
few TRBV27 CASSSKQLGPSTF
many TRBV28 CASNGLAGYEQYF
- TRBV7-2 CASILSEGAAGELFF
few TRBV2 CASSVEGRATEAFF
many TRBV3-1 CASSQDNTGATDTQYF
many TRBV6-4 CASSDSTSGGPARQYF
many TRBV7-9 CASSLGQGTVNTEAFF
- TRBV18 CASSPPLPRQGNTGELFF